Below are 25 T cell receptor beta chains sequenced from a single sample in a study of cytomegalovirus exposure and HLA in healthy donors. The study ran its PCR with 60 Vbeta and 13 Jbeta primers. Method: immunoSEQ multiplex PCR; TCRdb's copy keeps in-frame clones and lacks some. The table records some 41,000 clones, about 70% of them present only once. Sequencing was done on a sample of PBMCs. These receptors all stem from a man aged 40-55 years in good health and CMV-seronegative.

The chain uses TRBV9 and TRBJ1-1; D is perhaps TRBD1 (6 bases). The CDR3 extends over 18 amino acids. V was pared by 4 bases and J by 1 base, with 23 bases between. CDR1 is SGDLS and CDR2 is YYNGEE in the germline V gene. The CDR3 here is CASSLQGGGPGTNTEAFF. In nucleotides, the CDR3 is TGTGCCAGCAGCCTTCAAGGCGGGGGGCCCGGAACGAACACTGAAGCTTTCTTT.

This clone occurred a few times. The chain's CDR3 is CASSYGQGSETQYF. DNA for the CDR3: TGTGCCAGCAGTTACGGTCAGGGGTCCGAGACCCAGTACTTC. The chain links TRBV6-5 to TRBJ2-5, with a possible D match to TRBD1 (6 bases). The germline CDR1 and CDR2 sequences are MNHEY and SVGAGI. This CDR3 spans 14 amino acids. V was clipped by 2 bases and J by 5 bases, with 12 bases between them.

The V gene is TRBV5-1, the J gene TRBJ2-7; 11 nucleotides agree with TRBD1. V lost 0 bases, J lost 6 bases, and 2 bases stayed unmatched. The CDR3 runs to 14 residues. Germline assignment: CDR1 SGHRS and CDR2 YFSETQ. The CDR3 is CASSLVGTGGEQYF. The CDR3 DNA reads as TGCGCCAGCAGCTTGGTGGGGACAGGGGGCGAGCAGTACTTC.

The V call is TRBV5-1, the J call TRBJ2-5; TRBD1 is a possible D gene (5 bases). The CDR3 spans 15 residues. V lost 4 bases and J 4 bases, leaving 17 bases between the germline ends. Germline V gene data show CDR1 as SGHRS and CDR2 as YFSETQ. CDR3 DNA: TGCGCCAGCAGCCCCGAGAGCAGGGTAGGAGAGACCCAGTACTTC. Translating it yields CASSPESRVGETQYF.

This chain uses TRBV6-1 with TRBJ2-3, with D perhaps TRBD1 (6 bases). V was pared by 8 bases and J by 5 bases, with 11 bases between. The germline CDR1 and CDR2 sequences are MNHNS and SASEGT. CDR3 length: 12 amino acids. The CDR3 DNA is TGTGCCAGCGAATGGGGGCTAGATACGCAGTATTTT. Protein product: CASEWGLDTQYF.

The chain has TRBV30 and TRBJ1-2; 7 positions agree with TRBD1. Germline lookup yields CDR1 GTSNPN and CDR2 SVGIG (reference sequence). The V segment lost 5 bases and the J segment 4 bases; nucleotides outside the gene matches: 7. This CDR3 has 13 residues. CDR3 sequence reads: CAWLTGDGYGYTF. CDR3 sequence (DNA): TGTGCCTGGTTAACAGGGGATGGCTATGGCTACACCTTC. The full variable domain, rest sourced from reference TRBV30 and TRBJ1-2, is SQTIHQWPATLVQPVGSPLSLECTVEGTSNPNLYWYRQAAGRGLQLLFYSVGIGQISSEVPQNLSASRPQDRQFILSSKKLLLSDSGFYLCAWLTGDGYGYTFGSGTRLTVV.

To note about this clone: The same CDR3 can be traced to other DNA sequences in this sample. The rearrangement links TRBV4-1 to TRBJ2-3; 10 bases match TRBD2. In germline, CDR1 is MGHRA, CDR2 YSYEKL. The ends lost 2 bases at V and 5 bases at J; junction bases unmatched: 7. The CDR3 sequence is 16 residues long. CDR3 loop: CASSQLERGGQDTQYF. Here the CDR3 DNA reads TGCGCCAGCAGCCAACTAGAGCGGGGGGGCCAAGATACGCAGTATTTT.

This clone appeared a single time. The chain couples TRBV28 to TRBJ1-6; D unresolved. Between the trimmed V and J ends, which lost 6 bases and 2 bases, there was a span of 11 bases. From germline, CDR1 is MDHEN and CDR2 SYDVKM. This CDR3 has 15 amino acids. CDR3 coding DNA: TGTGCCAGCAGAACCGACATAGCCTATAATTCACCCCTCCACTTT. Its protein product is CASRTDIAYNSPLHF.

The chain is built from TRBV7-2 and TRBJ1-2; 9 bases agree with TRBD1. CDR1 is SGHTA, CDR2 FQGNSA, per germline. The ends lost 5 bases at V and 10 bases at J; junction bases unmatched: 8. This CDR3 has 13 amino acids. DNA of the CDR3: TGTGCCAGCAGCAAAGTCAGGGACAGGGACTACACCTTC. Translated, it gives CASSKVRDRDYTF.

This clone has just a few counts. The chain combines TRBV2 with TRBJ1-4, with 10 positions matching TRBD1. The CDR3 extends over 14 amino acids. Germline lookup yields CDR1 SNHLY and CDR2 FYNNEI. The V gene end was trimmed by 6 bases and the J gene end by 10 bases; junction bases not matched to a gene: 8. This CDR3 is CASSAGTGVGKLFF. In DNA form, the CDR3 reads TGTGCCAGCAGCGCCGGGACAGGGGTCGGAAAACTGTTTTTT.

In nucleotides, the CDR3 is TGTGCCAGCAGCTTGTATAGGGGTGGCTACACCTTC. Its translation is CASSLYRGGYTF. J is TRBJ1-2 and V is TRBV5-6, with D perhaps TRBD1 (5 bases). Germline loops: CDR1 SGHDT, CDR2 YYEEEE. V was cut by 1 base and J by 7 bases, with 8 bases left in between. The CDR3 totals 12 residues.

This chain links TRBV6-1 with TRBJ1-4, with 7 bases that match TRBD1. The CDR3 consists of 16 residues. The V gene end was trimmed by 4 bases and the J gene end by 7 bases; junction bases not matched to a gene: 12. Germline CDR1 MNHNS, CDR2 SASEGT. The CDR3 sequence: CASSGDRVGDGEKLFF. The CDR3 bases are TGTGCCAGCAGTGGAGACAGGGTAGGGGACGGTGAAAAACTGTTTTTT.

The chain links TRBV9 to TRBJ1-2; no definite D call. From germline, CDR1 is SGDLS and CDR2 YYNGEE. This CDR3 is 16 amino acids long. V dropped 3 bases and J dropped 0 bases, with 15 bases sitting between them. This CDR3 reads CASSGPPRGSNYGYTF. Here the CDR3 DNA reads TGTGCCAGCAGCGGTCCTCCGCGTGGTTCTAACTATGGCTACACCTTC.

This clone was seen a handful of times. The chain combines TRBV6-1 with TRBJ1-2; a weak D match, TRBD1 (5 bases). CDR3 length equals 13 residues. Per germline, CDR1 MNHNS and CDR2 SASEGT. The ends were cut back, 10 bases at V and 2 bases at J, with 14 bases in the middle. This chain's CDR3 is CAIVQTANYGYTF. In DNA form, the CDR3 reads TGTGCCATAGTACAGACAGCCAACTATGGCTACACCTTC.

The chain combines TRBV27 with TRBJ1-5, with D hard to call. Germline values: CDR1 MNHEY, CDR2 SMNVEV (reference sequence). The CDR3 totals 14 residues. Trimming removed 2 bases at V and 7 bases at J, with 12 bases between. CDR3 nucleotide sequence: TGTGCCAGCAGTTTAAGCGGTAATGAACAGCCCCAGCATTTT. Protein product: CASSLSGNEQPQHF.

This clone was seen once. V gene TRBV6-5 combines with J gene TRBJ2-7, with 8 bases matching TRBD1. Trimming at V came to 5 bases and at J to 1 base, leaving 1 base not matched to a gene. Germline-derived CDR1 and CDR2 are MNHEY and SVGAGI. The CDR3 contains 13 residues. CDR3 sequence: CASSRQGSYEQYF. The DNA for the CDR3 is TGTGCCAGCAGTCGACAGGGGTCCTACGAGCAGTACTTC.

The V call is TRBV6-5, the J call TRBJ1-2, with D maybe TRBD1 (5 bases). This CDR3 spans 13 amino acids. Germline V gives CDR1 MNHEY, CDR2 SVGAGI. V lost 0 bases and J 4 bases, leaving 6 bases between the germline ends. The CDR3 DNA is TGTGCCAGCAGTTACTCGACAGTCTATGGCTACACCTTC. Protein sequence: CASSYSTVYGYTF.

This clone was counted once. The chain has TRBV10-3 and TRBJ1-6; D remains ambiguous. Germline CDR1 reads ENHRY; CDR2 reads SYGVKD. Deletions cut 0 bases from V and 9 bases from J, with 18 bases between. This CDR3 comprises 17 residues. CDR3 amino acids: CAISESRIEIGGSPLHF. The CDR3 DNA is TGTGCCATCAGTGAGTCGAGGATAGAAATCGGAGGTTCACCCCTCCACTTT.

V is TRBV2 and J is TRBJ1-3; the D gene is possibly TRBD1 (6 bases). V lost 3 bases, J lost 0 bases, and 9 bases lay in between. Germline CDR1 reads SNHLY; CDR2 reads FYNNEI. The CDR3 extends over 15 amino acids. CDR3 sequence reads: CASSEGTSSGNTIYF. CDR3 bases: TGTGCCAGCAGTGAGGGGACAAGCTCTGGAAACACCATATATTTT.

This chain uses TRBV9 with TRBJ2-5; TRBD2 matches at 10 bases. The germline CDR1 and CDR2 sequences are SGDLS and YYNGEE. After removal of 4 bases from V and 1 base from J, the junction contained 19 bases not matched to a gene. This CDR3 comprises 20 residues. The chain's CDR3 is CASSPGTNRGLAGVQETQYF. For the CDR3, the DNA is TGTGCCAGCAGCCCGGGTACCAATCGGGGGCTAGCGGGGGTCCAAGAGACCCAGTACTTC. Variable domain in full (rest from reference TRBV9 and TRBJ2-5): DSGVTQTPKHLITATGQRVTLRCSPRSGDLSVYWYQQSLDQGLQFLIQYYNGEERAKGNILERFSAQQFPDLHSELNLSSLELGDSALYFCASSPGTNRGLAGVQETQYFGPGTRLLVL.

This chain joins TRBV7-6 and TRBJ1-5; the D is unclear. Germline V CDR1 and CDR2: SGHVS, FNYEAQ. V gave up 5 bases and J gave up 2 bases, with 19 bases separating them. The CDR3 is 17 amino acids. The CDR3 region has the DNA TGTGCCAGCAGCCCCAATAAGGCAGGCTGGGGCAATCAGCCCCAGCATTTT. Its protein product is CASSPNKAGWGNQPQHF.

The V and J genes are TRBV7-8 and TRBJ1-5, with D uncertain. Germline loops: CDR1 SGHVS, CDR2 FQNEAQ. CDR3 size: 14 residues. Trimming took 2 bases from V and 2 from J, leaving 7 bases between them. CDR3 region: CASSLTSGNQPQHF. The CDR3 DNA sequence: TGTGCCAGCAGCTTAACGAGTGGCAATCAGCCCCAGCATTTT.

The chain combines TRBV6-1 with TRBJ1-1; D is uncertain. The CDR3 has 11 amino acids. Trimming removed 1 base at V and 8 bases at J, with 5 bases between. Per germline, CDR1 MNHNS and CDR2 SASEGT. CDR3 protein: CASSEGQEAFF. CDR3 coding DNA: TGTGCCAGCAGTGAAGGCCAGGAAGCTTTCTTT.

The CDR3: CASSVGASGGGADTQYF. CDR3 DNA sequence: TGTGCCAGCAGCGTAGGCGCTAGCGGGGGGGGTGCAGATACGCAGTATTTT. This chain links TRBV9 with TRBJ2-3; 12 bases are shared with TRBD2. This CDR3 has 17 amino acids. Germline assignment: CDR1 SGDLS and CDR2 YYNGEE. Unmatched junction bases numbered 6, after V lost 0 bases and J lost 4 bases. Looking up the rest from reference TRBV9 and TRBJ2-3 gives the full variable domain: DSGVTQTPKHLITATGQRVTLRCSPRSGDLSVYWYQQSLDQGLQFLIQYYNGEERAKGNILERFSAQQFPDLHSELNLSSLELGDSALYFCASSVGASGGGADTQYFGPGTRLTVL.

The V gene is TRBV5-8, the J gene TRBJ2-3; D is unclear. Germline CDR1 and CDR2: SGHTS and YDEGEE. V was clipped by 2 bases and J by 1 base, with 11 bases between them. The CDR3 runs 15 residues. CDR3 residues: CASSFGQLGTDTQYF. The CDR3 DNA reads as TGTGCCAGCAGCTTCGGCCAGCTAGGCACAGATACGCAGTATTTT.